The clone carrying this T cell receptor beta chain was picked up a small number of times. CDR1 is SQVTM, CDR2 ANQGSEA, per germline. Trimming removed 1 base from V and 3 bases from J, with 10 bases in between. The CDR3 has 13 residues. This sample was taken from a study of blood T cell repertoires in COVID-19. TCRdb's copy holds only in-frame clones and misses some; the assay was immunoSEQ multiplex PCR. The table has a few hundred thousand clones, about 79% seen once. Sequenced material: peripheral blood. This clonotype was sampled from a man aged 45-65 years with active or convalescent COVID-19. The chain carries TRBV29-1 and TRBJ2-7; D gene ambiguous. The CDR3 region is CSVEVDTDYEQYF. CDR3 in DNA: TGCAGCGTTGAAGTCGACACGGACTACGAGCAGTACTTC.